Listed below are T cell receptor beta chains from one sample, sequenced in a study of radiotherapy plus CTLA-4 blockade in lung cancer. The assay was immunoSEQ multiplex PCR, and TCRdb's table has in-frame clones only and misses some. The table includes 80,000 or so clones, 78% detected once. Sequenced material: peripheral blood, taken from a patient treated with radiotherapy plus ipilimumab. The receptors were sampled from a human donor with non-small cell lung cancer who had a partial response to radiotherapy plus ipilimumab. Some clones in this sample may be carry-over from other donors' samples. CDR3s include the opening cysteine and the closing phenylalanine or tryptophan. A D gene is named only where the DNA matches it firmly. Size tells how often a clone was seen (once, few, many) or the class of an expanded clone, and some rows leave it out.

j_call cdr3_length clone_size v_call d_call cdr3_nt cdr3_aa
TRBJ1-2 16 - TRBV27 TRBD1 TGTGCCAGCAACCCGGGACAGGGGGAAAGAGAGAATGGCTACACCTTC CASNPGQGERENGYTF
TRBJ1-1 13 few TRBV19 - TGTGCCAGTAGTAACGGGGGGAACACTGAAGCTTTCTTT CASSNGGNTEAFF
TRBJ1-1 16 - TRBV5-4 - TGTGCCAGCAGCTCCCTTGGACAGAACATGAACACTGAAGCTTTCTTT CASSSLGQNMNTEAFF
TRBJ2-5 15 - TRBV7-2 TRBD2 TGTGCCAGCAGCTTAGCCGGTAGCGGGGGGGAGACCCAGTACTTC CASSLAGSGGETQYF
TRBJ1-1 13 - TRBV10-1 - TGCGCCAGCAGTGACCAAATGAACACTGAAGCTTTCTTT CASSDQMNTEAFF
TRBJ2-1 13 - TRBV6-6 - TGTGCCAGCGGGGGACTGTCCTACAATGAGCAGTTCTTC CASGGLSYNEQFF
TRBJ1-1 13 - TRBV6-5 - TGTGCCGTCTACAGTGGGTATGGCACTGAAGCTTTCTTT CAVYSGYGTEAFF
TRBJ2-2 15 - TRBV6-1 TRBD2 TGTGCCAGCAGGGCCGGGACTAGCGGGTTTGGGGAGCTGTTTTTT CASRAGTSGFGELFF
TRBJ2-1 18 - TRBV27 - TGTGCCAGCAGCACACGCCCCCAGGGGACCTTCTCCTACAATGAGCAGTTCTTC CASSTRPQGTFSYNEQFF
TRBJ2-2 14 - TRBV15 TRBD1 TGTGCCACCCGACAGGGTGGGCTGTTCGGGGAGCTGTTTTTT CATRQGGLFGELFF
TRBJ1-2 13 - TRBV19 - TGTGCCAGTAGCCCCAGCAGGGCCTATGGCTACACCTTC CASSPSRAYGYTF
TRBJ1-5 16 few TRBV2 TRBD1 TGTGCCAGCAGCGGCTCACAGGGGCTCGGCAATCAGCCCCAGCATTTT CASSGSQGLGNQPQHF
TRBJ2-3 14 - TRBV9 - TGTGCCAGCACCCCCCGGGGGAACACAGATACGCAGTATTTT CASTPRGNTDTQYF
TRBJ1-1 13 once TRBV6-1 - TGTGCCAGCAGACAGGGTTTCGACACTGAAGCTTTCTTT CASRQGFDTEAFF
TRBJ1-5 12 few TRBV7-9 - TGTGCCAGCAGCTTAGACTATCAGCCCCAGCATTTT CASSLDYQPQHF
TRBJ1-3 15 - TRBV28 - TGTGCCAGCAGTTTGTTTTCAGGGGCCGGGGACACCATATATTTT CASSLFSGAGDTIYF
TRBJ1-6 13 - TRBV6-5 - TGTGCCAGCAGTTACGTGGGCTTTGGTTCCCTCCACTTT CASSYVGFGSLHF
TRBJ1-5 15 - TRBV19 TRBD1 TGTGCCAGTAGTAGCTCGGGACAGGCCCATCAGCCCCAGCATTTT CASSSSGQAHQPQHF
TRBJ2-3 12 once TRBV9 - TGTGCCAGCAGCGTAGCGGAGGATACGCAGTATTTT CASSVAEDTQYF
TRBJ1-1 15 few TRBV14 - TGTGCCAGCAGCCAACACAGGGTGTCGAACACTGAAGCTTTCTTT CASSQHRVSNTEAFF
TRBJ1-4 16 - TRBV6-6 TRBD1 TGTGCCAGCAGGGCGACAGGGGCCGCCCCGAATGAAAAACTGTTTTTT CASRATGAAPNEKLFF
TRBJ1-4 14 - TRBV10-2 - TGCGCCAGCAGTGACAGGCGAACTAATGAAAAACTGTTTTTT CASSDRRTNEKLFF
TRBJ1-5 15 - TRBV6-6 TRBD1 TGTGCCAGCAGTCCGGGACAGGGGGCTGTTCAGCCCCAGCATTTT CASSPGQGAVQPQHF
TRBJ1-2 12 - TRBV11-3 - TGTGCCAGCAGCCGGGGGGACGGCGGCTACACCTTC CASSRGDGGYTF
TRBJ1-3 13 - TRBV5-4 - TGTGCCAGCAGCTTGGCCGGGGGAAACACCATATATTTT CASSLAGGNTIYF
TRBJ2-7 15 - TRBV4-3 TRBD1 TGCGCCAGCAGCCGTAGTCCCGGGACAGTTTACGAGCAGTACTTC CASSRSPGTVYEQYF
TRBJ1-1 13 - TRBV7-9 - TGTGCCAGCAGCCCTCTTGGCTCCGCTGAAGCTTTCTTT CASSPLGSAEAFF
TRBJ1-6 15 few TRBV28 - TGTGCCAGCAGTTCCTCGGGGGGGCCGGGTGAGCCCCTCCACTTT CASSSSGGPGEPLHF
TRBJ2-6 17 - TRBV4-2 TRBD1 TGTGCCAGCAGCCCAGGACAGGGAGCTTCTGGGGCCAACGTCCTGACTTTC CASSPGQGASGANVLTF
TRBJ1-2 12 - TRBV25-1 - TGTGCCAGCCTGGCGGGGTCCTATGGCTACACCTTC CASLAGSYGYTF
TRBJ1-2 14 - TRBV28 - TGTGCCAGCAGACAAACGGGAGCCGCGAATGGCTACACCTTC CASRQTGAANGYTF
TRBJ2-7 14 once TRBV6-6 TRBD1 TGTGCCAGCAACCGACCGGGACAGGGAACCGAGCAGTACTTC CASNRPGQGTEQYF
TRBJ2-1 15 - TRBV19 - TGTGCCAGTAGTTCTCAGCCGGGACTCTACAATGAGCAGTTCTTC CASSSQPGLYNEQFF
TRBJ1-1 15 - TRBV7-9 TRBD1 TGTGCCAGCAGGGACGGACAGGGGATGAACACTGAAGCTTTCTTT CASRDGQGMNTEAFF
TRBJ2-3 14 - TRBV7-6 - TGTGCCAGCAGCCCCTCGACTAGAACGGATACGCAGTATTTT CASSPSTRTDTQYF
TRBJ1-5 14 - TRBV2 TRBD1 TGTGCCAGCTCGACCAGGGGGCAGGAGGAGCCCCAGCATTTT CASSTRGQEEPQHF
TRBJ2-2 15 few TRBV11-2 TRBD2 TGTGCCAGCAGCTTAGAGCCAGCGGGAGGAAGGGAGCTGTTTTTT CASSLEPAGGRELFF
TRBJ2-3 15 - TRBV28 - TGTGCCAGCAGTCCCCCGGGCGTCAGGGCAGATACGCAGTATTTT CASSPPGVRADTQYF
TRBJ1-5 14 - TRBV9 TRBD1 TGTGCCAGCAGCGTAGGACAGGGTCGTCAGCCCCAGCATTTT CASSVGQGRQPQHF
TRBJ2-7 16 - TRBV11-3 - TGTGCCAGCAGTCTGTTTTCTGGTGGAGGGTCTCTCGAGCAGTACTTC CASSLFSGGGSLEQYF
TRBJ2-3 17 - TRBV18 - TGTGCCAGCTCACCTCTACCCCCACTAAGCCGCACAGATACGCAGTATTTT CASSPLPPLSRTDTQYF